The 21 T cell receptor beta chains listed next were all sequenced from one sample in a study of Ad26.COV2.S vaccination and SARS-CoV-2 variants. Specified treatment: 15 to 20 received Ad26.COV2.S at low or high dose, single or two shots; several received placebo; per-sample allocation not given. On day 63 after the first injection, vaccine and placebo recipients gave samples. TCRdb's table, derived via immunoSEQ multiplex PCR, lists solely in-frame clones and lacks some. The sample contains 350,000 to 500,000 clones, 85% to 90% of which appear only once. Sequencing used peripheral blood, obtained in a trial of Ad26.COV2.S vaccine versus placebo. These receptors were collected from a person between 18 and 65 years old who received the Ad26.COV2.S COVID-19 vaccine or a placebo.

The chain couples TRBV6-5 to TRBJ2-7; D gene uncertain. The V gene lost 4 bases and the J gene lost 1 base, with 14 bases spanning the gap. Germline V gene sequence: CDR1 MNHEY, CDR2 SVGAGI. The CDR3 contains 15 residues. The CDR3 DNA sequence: TGTGCCAGCAGTTCTACGCTCAGTGGTTCCTACGAGCAGTACTTC. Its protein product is CASSSTLSGSYEQYF.

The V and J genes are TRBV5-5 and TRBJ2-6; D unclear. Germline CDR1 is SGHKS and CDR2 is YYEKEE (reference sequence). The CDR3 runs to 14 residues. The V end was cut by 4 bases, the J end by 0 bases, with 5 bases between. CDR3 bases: TGTGCCAGCAGCGGGGACTCTGGGGCCAACGTCCTGACTTTC. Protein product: CASSGDSGANVLTF. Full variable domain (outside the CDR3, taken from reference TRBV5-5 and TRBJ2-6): DAGVTQSPTHLIKTRGQQVTLRCSPISGHKSVSWYQQVLGQGPQFIFQYYEKEERGRGNFPDRFSARQFPNYSSELNVNALLLGDSALYLCASSGDSGANVLTFGAGSRLTVL.

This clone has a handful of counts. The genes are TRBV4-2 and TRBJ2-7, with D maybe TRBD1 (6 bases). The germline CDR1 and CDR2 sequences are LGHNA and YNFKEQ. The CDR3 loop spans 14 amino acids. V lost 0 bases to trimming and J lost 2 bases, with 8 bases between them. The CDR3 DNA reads TGTGCCAGCAGCCAAGATCCAGGGGCCTACGAGCAGTACTTC. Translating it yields CASSQDPGAYEQYF.

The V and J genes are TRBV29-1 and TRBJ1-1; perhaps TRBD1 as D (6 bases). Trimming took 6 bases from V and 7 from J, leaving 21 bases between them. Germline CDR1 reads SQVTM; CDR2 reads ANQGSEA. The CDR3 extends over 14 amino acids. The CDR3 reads CSVPPFTGSNEAFF. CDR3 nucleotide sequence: TGCAGCGTCCCTCCCTTTACAGGGAGTAATGAAGCTTTCTTT.

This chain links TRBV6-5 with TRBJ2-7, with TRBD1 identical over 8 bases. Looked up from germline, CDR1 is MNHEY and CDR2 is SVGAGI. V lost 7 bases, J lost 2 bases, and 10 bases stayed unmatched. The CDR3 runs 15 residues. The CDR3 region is CASTEDGTGAYEQYF. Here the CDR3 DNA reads TGTGCCAGCACCGAAGATGGGACAGGAGCCTACGAGCAGTACTTC.

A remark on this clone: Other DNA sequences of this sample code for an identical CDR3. Written as DNA, the CDR3 is TGTGCCAGCAGTTACGGGACAGACTCTGGAAACACCATATATTTT. Its translation is CASSYGTDSGNTIYF. The chain carries TRBV6-5 and TRBJ1-3, with TRBD1 matching 7 bases. This CDR3 comprises 15 residues. Germline assignment: CDR1 MNHEY and CDR2 SVGAGI. Unmatched junction bases numbered 1, after V lost 2 bases and J lost 0 bases.

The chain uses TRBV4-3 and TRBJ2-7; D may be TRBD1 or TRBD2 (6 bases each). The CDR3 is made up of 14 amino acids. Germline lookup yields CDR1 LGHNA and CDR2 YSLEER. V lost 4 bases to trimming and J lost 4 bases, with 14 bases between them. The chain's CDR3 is CASSPAGQRYEQYF. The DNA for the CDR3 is TGCGCCAGCAGCCCGGCGGGACAAAGATACGAGCAGTACTTC.

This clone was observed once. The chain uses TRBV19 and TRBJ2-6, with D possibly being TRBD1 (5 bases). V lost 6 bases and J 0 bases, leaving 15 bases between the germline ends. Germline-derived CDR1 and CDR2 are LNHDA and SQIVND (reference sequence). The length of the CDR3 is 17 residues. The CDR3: CASRTASRVSGANVLTF. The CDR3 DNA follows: TGTGCCAGTAGAACAGCATCCAGGGTCTCTGGGGCCAACGTCCTGACTTTC.

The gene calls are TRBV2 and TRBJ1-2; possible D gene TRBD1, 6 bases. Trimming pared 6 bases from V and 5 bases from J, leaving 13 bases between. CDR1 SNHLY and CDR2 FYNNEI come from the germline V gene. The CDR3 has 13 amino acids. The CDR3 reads CASSGGLGYGYTF. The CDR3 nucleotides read TGTGCCAGCAGCGGGGGCCTGGGGTATGGCTACACCTTC.

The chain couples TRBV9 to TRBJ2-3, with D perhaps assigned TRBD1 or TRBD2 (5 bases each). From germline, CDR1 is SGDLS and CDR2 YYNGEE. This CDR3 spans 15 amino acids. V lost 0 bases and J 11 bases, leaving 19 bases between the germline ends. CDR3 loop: CASSVDGRGPGMQYF. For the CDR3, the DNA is TGTGCCAGCAGCGTAGACGGTCGGGGACCGGGGATGCAGTATTTT.

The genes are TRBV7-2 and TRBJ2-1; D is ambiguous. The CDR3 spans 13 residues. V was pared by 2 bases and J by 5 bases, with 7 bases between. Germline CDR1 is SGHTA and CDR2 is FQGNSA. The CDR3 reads CASSLSRNNEQFF. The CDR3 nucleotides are TGTGCCAGCAGCTTATCACGGAACAATGAGCAGTTCTTC.

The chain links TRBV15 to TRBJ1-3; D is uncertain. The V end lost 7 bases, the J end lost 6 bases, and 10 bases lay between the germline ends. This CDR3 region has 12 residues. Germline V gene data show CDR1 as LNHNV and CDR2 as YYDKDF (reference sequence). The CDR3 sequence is CATKPHLNTIYF. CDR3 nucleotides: TGTGCCACCAAACCCCACTTAAACACCATATATTTT.

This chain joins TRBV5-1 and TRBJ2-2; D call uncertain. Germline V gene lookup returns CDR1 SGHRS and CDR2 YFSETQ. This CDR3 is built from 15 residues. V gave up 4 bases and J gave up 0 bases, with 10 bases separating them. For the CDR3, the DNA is TGCGCCAGCAGCCCCTCAGCTGCGAACACCGGGGAGCTGTTTTTT. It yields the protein CASSPSAANTGELFF.

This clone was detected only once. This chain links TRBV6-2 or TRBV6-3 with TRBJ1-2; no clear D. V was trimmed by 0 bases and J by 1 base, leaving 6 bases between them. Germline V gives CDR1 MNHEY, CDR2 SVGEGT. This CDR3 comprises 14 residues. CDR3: CASSYSMVNYGYTF. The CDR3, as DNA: TGTGCCAGCAGTTACTCGATGGTTAACTATGGCTACACCTTC.

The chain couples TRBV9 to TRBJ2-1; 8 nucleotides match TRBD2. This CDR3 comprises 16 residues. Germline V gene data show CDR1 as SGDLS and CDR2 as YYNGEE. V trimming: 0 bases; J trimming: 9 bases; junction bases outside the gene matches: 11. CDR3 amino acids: CASSVAPTGGPGEQFF. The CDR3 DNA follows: TGTGCCAGCAGCGTAGCTCCTACGGGGGGGCCGGGTGAGCAGTTCTTC.

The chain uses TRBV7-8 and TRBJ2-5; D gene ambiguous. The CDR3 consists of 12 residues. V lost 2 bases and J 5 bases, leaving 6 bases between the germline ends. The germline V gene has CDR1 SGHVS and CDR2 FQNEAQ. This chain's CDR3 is CASSLLRETQYF. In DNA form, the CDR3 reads TGTGCCAGCAGCTTACTTAGGGAGACCCAGTACTTC.

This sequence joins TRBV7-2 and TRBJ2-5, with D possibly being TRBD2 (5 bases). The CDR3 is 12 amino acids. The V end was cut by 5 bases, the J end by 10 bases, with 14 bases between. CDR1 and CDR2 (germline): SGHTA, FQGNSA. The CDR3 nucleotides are TGTGCCAGCAGCATAGGGAACGGGGACCAGTACTTC. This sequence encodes CASSIGNGDQYF. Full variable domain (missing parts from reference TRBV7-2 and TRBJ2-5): GAGVSQSPSNKVTEKGKDVELRCDPISGHTALYWYRQSLGQGLEFLIYFQGNSAPDKSGLPSDRFSAERTGGSVSTLTIQRTQQEDSAVYLCASSIGNGDQYFGPGTRLLVL.

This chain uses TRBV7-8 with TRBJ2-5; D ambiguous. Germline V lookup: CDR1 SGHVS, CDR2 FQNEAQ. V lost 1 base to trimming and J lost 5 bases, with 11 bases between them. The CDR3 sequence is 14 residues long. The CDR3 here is CASSLDEVVETQYF. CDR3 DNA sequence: TGTGCCAGCAGCTTAGATGAAGTAGTCGAGACCCAGTACTTC. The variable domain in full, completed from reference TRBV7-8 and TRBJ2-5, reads GAGVSQSPRYKVAKRGQDVALRCDPISGHVSLFWYQQALGQGPEFLTYFQNEAQLDKSGLPSDRFFAERPEGSVSTLKIQRTQQEDSAVYLCASSLDEVVETQYFGPGTRLLVL.

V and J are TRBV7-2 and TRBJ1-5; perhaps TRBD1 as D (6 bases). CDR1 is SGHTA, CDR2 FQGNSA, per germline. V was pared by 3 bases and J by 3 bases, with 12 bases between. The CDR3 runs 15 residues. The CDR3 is CASSFDGQLNQPQHF. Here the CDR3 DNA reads TGTGCCAGCAGCTTCGATGGACAGCTCAATCAGCCCCAGCATTTT.

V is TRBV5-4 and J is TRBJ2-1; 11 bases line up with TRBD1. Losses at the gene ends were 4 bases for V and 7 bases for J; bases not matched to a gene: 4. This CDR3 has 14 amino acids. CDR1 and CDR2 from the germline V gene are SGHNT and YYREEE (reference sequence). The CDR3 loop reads CASSAGTGGNEQFF. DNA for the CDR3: TGTGCCAGCAGCGCCGGGACAGGGGGAAATGAGCAGTTCTTC. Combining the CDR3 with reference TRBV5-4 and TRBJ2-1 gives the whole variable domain ETGVTQSPTHLIKTRGQQVTLRCSSQSGHNTVSWYQQALGQGPQFIFQYYREEENGRGNFPPRFSGLQFPNYSSELNVNALELDDSALYLCASSAGTGGNEQFFGPGTRLTVL.

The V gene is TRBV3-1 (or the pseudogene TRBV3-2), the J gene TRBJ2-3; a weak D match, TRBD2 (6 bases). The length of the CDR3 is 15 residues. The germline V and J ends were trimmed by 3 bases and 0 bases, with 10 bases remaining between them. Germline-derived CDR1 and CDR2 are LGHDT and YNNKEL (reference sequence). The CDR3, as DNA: TGTGCCAGCAGCCAGACCGGGGGTAGCACAGATACGCAGTATTTT. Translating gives CASSQTGGSTDTQYF.